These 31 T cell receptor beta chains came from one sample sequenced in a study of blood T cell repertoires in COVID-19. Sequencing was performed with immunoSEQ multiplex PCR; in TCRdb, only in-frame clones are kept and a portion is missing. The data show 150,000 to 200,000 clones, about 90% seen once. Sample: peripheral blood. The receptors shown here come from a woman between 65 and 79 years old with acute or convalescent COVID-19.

The CDR3 DNA is TGTGCCAGCAGTTTACAGGGGGCGGGGGGTCAGCCCCAGCATTTT. Residues: CASSLQGAGGQPQHF. The chain joins TRBV6-5 to TRBJ1-5, with 9 positions matching TRBD1. V shed 4 bases, J shed 6 bases, and the junction held 7 bases outside the gene matches. Per the germline V gene, CDR1 is MNHEY and CDR2 is SVGAGI. This CDR3 contains 15 residues.

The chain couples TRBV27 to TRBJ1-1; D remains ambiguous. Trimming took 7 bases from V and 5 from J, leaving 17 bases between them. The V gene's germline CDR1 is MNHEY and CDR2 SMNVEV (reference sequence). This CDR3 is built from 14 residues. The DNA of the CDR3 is TGTGCCAGCACCTCTCTCCCGCGGAGGACTGAAGCTTTCTTT. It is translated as CASTSLPRRTEAFF.

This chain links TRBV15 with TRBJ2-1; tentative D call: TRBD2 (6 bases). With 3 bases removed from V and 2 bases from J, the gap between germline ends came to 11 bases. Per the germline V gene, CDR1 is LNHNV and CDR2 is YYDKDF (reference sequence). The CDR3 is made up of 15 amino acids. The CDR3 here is CATSRVAEAYNEQFF. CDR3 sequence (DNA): TGTGCCACCAGCAGGGTAGCGGAAGCCTACAATGAGCAGTTCTTC.

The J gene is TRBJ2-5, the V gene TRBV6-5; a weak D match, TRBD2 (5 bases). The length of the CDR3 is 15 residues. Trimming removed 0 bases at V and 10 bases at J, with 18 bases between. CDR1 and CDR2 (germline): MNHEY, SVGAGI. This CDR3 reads CASSYSQRTSRNQYF. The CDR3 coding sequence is TGTGCCAGCAGTTACTCACAGAGGACTTCCCGAAACCAGTACTTC.

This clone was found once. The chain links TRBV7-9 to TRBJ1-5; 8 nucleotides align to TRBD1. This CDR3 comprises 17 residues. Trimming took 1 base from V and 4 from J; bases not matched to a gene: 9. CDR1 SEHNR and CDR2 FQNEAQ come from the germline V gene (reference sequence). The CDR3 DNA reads TGTGCCAGCAGCTTAGTGCTGGGACAGGTGATTAATCAGCCCCAGCATTTT. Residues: CASSLVLGQVINQPQHF.

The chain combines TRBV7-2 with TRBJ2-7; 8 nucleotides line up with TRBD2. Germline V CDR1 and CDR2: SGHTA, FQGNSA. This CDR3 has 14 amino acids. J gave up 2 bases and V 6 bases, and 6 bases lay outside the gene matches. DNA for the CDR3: TGTGCCAGCAGTCCCAGCGGGGGCCCCTACGAGCAGTACTTC. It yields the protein CASSPSGGPYEQYF.

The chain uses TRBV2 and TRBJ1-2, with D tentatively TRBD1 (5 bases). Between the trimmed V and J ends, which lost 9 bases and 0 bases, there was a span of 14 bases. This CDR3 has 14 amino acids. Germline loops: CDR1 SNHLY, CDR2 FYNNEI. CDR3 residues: CASLQTETNYGYTF. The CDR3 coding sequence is TGTGCCAGTCTTCAGACAGAGACTAACTATGGCTACACCTTC.

The CDR3: CASSFFSGSFGETQYF. The DNA for the CDR3 is TGTGCCAGCAGCTTTTTTTCAGGGTCTTTTGGAGAGACCCAGTACTTC. This chain connects TRBV5-6 to TRBJ2-5; weak D call: TRBD1 (5 bases). The germline V gene encodes CDR1 SGHDT and CDR2 YYEEEE. The CDR3 has 16 residues. Trimming stripped 2 bases from V and 4 bases from J, with 18 bases between.

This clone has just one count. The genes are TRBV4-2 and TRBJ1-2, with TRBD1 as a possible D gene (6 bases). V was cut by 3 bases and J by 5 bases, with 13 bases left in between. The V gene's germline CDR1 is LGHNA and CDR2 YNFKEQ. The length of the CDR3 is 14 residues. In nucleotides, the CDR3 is TGTGCCAGCAGCCAGGAACTAACAGGGTATGGCTACACCTTC. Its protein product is CASSQELTGYGYTF.

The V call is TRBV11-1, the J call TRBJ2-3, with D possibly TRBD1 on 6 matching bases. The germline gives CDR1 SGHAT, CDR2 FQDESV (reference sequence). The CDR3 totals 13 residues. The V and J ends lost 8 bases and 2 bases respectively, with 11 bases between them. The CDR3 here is CASSQGFTDTQYF. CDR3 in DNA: TGTGCCAGCTCACAGGGATTCACAGATACGCAGTATTTT.

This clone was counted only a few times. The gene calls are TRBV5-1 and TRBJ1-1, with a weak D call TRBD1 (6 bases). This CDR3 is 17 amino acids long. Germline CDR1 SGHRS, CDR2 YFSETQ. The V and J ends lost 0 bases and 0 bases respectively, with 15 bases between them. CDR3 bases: TGCGCCAGCAGCTTGGGGGGACAACGGCTCGTGAACACTGAAGCTTTCTTT. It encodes CASSLGGQRLVNTEAFF. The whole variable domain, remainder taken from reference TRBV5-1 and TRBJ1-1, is KAGVTQTPRYLIKTRGQQVTLSCSPISGHRSVSWYQQTPGQGLQFLFEYFSETQRNKGNFPGRFSGRQFSNSRSEMNVSTLELGDSALYLCASSLGGQRLVNTEAFFGQGTRLTVV.

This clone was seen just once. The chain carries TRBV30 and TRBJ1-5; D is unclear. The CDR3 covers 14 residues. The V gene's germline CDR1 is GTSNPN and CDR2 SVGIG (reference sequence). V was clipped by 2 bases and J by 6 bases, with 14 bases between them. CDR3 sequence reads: CAWSTAAVIQPQHF. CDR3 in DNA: TGTGCCTGGAGTACGGCGGCAGTGATTCAGCCCCAGCATTTT.

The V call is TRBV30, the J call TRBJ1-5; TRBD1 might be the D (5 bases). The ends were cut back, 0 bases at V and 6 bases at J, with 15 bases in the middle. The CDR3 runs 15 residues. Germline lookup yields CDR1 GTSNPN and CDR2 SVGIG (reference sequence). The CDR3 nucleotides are TGTGCCTGGAGTGTATATGGCAGGGCCGTTCAGCCCCAGCATTTT. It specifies CAWSVYGRAVQPQHF. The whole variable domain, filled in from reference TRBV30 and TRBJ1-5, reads SQTIHQWPATLVQPVGSPLSLECTVEGTSNPNLYWYRQAAGRGLQLLFYSVGIGQISSEVPQNLSASRPQDRQFILSSKKLLLSDSGFYLCAWSVYGRAVQPQHFGDGTRLSIL.

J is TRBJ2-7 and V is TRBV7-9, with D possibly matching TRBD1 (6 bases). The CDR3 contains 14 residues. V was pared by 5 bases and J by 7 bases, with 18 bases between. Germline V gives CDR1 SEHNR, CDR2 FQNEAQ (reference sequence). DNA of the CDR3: TGTGCCAGCAGCCCCGGACAGCCCAGCCGGGAGCAGTACTTC. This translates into CASSPGQPSREQYF.

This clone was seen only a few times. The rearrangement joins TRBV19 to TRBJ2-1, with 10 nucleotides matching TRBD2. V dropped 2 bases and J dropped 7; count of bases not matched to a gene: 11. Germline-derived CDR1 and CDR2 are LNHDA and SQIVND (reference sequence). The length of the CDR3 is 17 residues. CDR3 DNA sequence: TGTGCCAGTAGTATACCAACAAGCGGGAGGGCAGGGAATGAGCAGTTCTTC. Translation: CASSIPTSGRAGNEQFF.

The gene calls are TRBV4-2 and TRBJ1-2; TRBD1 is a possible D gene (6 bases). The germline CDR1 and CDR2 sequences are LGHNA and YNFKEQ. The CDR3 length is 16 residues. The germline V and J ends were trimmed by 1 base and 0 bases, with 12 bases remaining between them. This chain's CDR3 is CASSQGGDRTNYGYTF. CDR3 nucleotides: TGTGCCAGCAGCCAAGGTGGCGACAGGACTAACTATGGCTACACCTTC.

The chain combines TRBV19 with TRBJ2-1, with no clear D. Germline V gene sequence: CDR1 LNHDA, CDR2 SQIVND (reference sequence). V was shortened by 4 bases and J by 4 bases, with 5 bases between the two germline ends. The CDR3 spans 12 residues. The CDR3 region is CASSKLYNEQFF. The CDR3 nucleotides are TGTGCCAGTAGTAAACTATACAATGAGCAGTTCTTC. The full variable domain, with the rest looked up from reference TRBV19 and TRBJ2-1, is DGGITQSPKYLFRKEGQNVTLSCEQNLNHDAMYWYRQDPGQGLRLIYYSQIVNDFQKGDIAEGYSVSREKKESFPLTVTSAQKNPTAFYLCASSKLYNEQFFGPGTRLTVL.

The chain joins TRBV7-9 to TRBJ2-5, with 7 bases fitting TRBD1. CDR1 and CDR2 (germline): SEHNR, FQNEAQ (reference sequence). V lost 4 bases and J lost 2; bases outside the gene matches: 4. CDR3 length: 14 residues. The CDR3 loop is CASSYTGQQETQYF. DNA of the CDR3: TGTGCCAGCAGCTACACGGGACAGCAAGAGACCCAGTACTTC.

The CDR3 is CASSLEAGKAEQFF. For the CDR3, the DNA is TGCGCCAGCAGCTTGGAGGCAGGGAAGGCTGAGCAGTTCTTC. The chain is built from TRBV5-1 and TRBJ2-1; D is perhaps TRBD1 (5 bases). The CDR3 length is 14 residues. Germline V CDR1 and CDR2: SGHRS, YFSETQ. The V end was cut by 0 bases, the J end by 9 bases, with 13 bases between. Complete variable domain (other parts from reference TRBV5-1 and TRBJ2-1): KAGVTQTPRYLIKTRGQQVTLSCSPISGHRSVSWYQQTPGQGLQFLFEYFSETQRNKGNFPGRFSGRQFSNSRSEMNVSTLELGDSALYLCASSLEAGKAEQFFGPGTRLTVL.

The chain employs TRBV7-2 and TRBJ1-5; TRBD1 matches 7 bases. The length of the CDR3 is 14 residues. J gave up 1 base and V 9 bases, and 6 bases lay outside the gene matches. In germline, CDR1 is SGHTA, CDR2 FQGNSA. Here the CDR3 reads CASSDRASNQPQHF. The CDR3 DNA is TGTGCCAGTAGCGACAGGGCAAGCAATCAGCCCCAGCATTTT.

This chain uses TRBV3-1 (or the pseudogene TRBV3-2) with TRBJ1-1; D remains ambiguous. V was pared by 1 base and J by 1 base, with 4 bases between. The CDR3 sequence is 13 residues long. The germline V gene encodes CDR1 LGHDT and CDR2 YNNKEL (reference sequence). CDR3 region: CASSQASNTEAFF. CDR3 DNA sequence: TGTGCCAGCAGCCAAGCATCGAACACTGAAGCTTTCTTT.

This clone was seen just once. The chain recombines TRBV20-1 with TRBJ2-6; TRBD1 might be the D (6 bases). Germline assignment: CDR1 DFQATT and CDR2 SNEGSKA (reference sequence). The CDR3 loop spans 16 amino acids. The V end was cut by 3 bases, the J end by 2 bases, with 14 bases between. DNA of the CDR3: TGCAGTGCTAGTGTGGGGGCCCTCACTGGGGCCAACGTCCTGACTTTC. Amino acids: CSASVGALTGANVLTF.

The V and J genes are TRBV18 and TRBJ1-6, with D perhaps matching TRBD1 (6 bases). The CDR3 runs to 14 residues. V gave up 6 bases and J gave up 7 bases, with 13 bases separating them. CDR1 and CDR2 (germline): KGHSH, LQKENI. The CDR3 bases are TGTGCCAGCTCCCCCGGGACAACCAATTCACCCCTCCACTTT. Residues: CASSPGTTNSPLHF.

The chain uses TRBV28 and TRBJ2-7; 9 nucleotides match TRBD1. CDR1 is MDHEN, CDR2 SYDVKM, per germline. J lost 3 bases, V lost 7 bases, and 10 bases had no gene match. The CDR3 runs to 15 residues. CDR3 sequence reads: CASISVQGAHYEQYF. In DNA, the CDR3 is TGTGCCAGCATTAGTGTACAGGGGGCGCACTACGAGCAGTACTTC. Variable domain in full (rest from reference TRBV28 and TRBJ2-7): DVKVTQSSRYLVKRTGEKVFLECVQDMDHENMFWYRQDPGLGLRLIYFSYDVKMKEKGDIPEGYSVSREKKERFSLILESASTNQTSMYLCASISVQGAHYEQYFGPGTRLTVT.

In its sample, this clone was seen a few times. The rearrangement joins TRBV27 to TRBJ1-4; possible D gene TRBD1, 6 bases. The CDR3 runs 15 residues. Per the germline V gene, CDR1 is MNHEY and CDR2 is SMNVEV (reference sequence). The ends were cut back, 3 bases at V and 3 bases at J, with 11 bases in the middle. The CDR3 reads CASSLGGAPNEKLFF. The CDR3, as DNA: TGTGCCAGCAGTTTGGGGGGGGCCCCTAATGAAAAACTGTTTTTT. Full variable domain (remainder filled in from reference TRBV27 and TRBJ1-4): EAQVTQNPRYLITVTGKKLTVTCSQNMNHEYMSWYRQDPGLGLRQIYYSMNVEVTDKGDVPEGYKVSRKEKRNFPLILESPSPNQTSLYFCASSLGGAPNEKLFFGSGTQLSVL.

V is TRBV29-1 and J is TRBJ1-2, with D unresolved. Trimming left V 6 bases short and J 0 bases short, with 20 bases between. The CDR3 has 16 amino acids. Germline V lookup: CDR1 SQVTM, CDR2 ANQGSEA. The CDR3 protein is CSVSKPGVGANYGYTF. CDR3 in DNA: TGCAGCGTCTCCAAACCTGGGGTGGGAGCTAACTATGGCTACACCTTC. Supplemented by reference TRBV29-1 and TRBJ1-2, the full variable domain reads SAVISQKPSRDICQRGTSLTIQCQVDSQVTMMFWYRQQPGQSLTLIATANQGSEATYESGFVIDKFPISRPNLTFSTLTVSNMSPEDSSIYLCSVSKPGVGANYGYTFGSGTRLTVV.

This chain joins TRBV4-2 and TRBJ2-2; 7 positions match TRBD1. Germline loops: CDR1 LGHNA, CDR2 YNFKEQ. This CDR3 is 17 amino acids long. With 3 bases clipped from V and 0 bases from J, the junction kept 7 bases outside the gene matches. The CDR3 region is CASSHDRARANTGELFF. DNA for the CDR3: TGTGCCAGCAGCCATGACAGGGCTCGCGCGAACACCGGGGAGCTGTTTTTT.

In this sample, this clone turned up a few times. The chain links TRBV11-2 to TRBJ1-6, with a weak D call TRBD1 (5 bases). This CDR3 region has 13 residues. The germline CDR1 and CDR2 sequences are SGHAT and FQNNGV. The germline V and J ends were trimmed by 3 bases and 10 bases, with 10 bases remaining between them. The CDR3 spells CASSFRANSPLHF. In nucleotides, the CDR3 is TGTGCCAGCAGCTTCAGGGCAAACTCACCCCTCCACTTT.

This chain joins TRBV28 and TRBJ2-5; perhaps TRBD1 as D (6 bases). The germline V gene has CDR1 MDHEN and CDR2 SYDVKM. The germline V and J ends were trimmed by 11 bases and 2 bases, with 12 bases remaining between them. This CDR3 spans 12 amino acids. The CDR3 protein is CAVQGNQETQYF. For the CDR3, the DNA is TGTGCCGTGCAGGGGAATCAAGAGACCCAGTACTTC.

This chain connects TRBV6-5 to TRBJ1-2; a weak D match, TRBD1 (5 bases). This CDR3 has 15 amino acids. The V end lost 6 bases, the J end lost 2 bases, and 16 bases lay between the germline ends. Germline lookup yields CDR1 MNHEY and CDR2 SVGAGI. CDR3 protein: CASRDPGLGNYGYTF. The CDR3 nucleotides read TGTGCCAGCAGAGACCCGGGACTAGGGAACTATGGCTACACCTTC.

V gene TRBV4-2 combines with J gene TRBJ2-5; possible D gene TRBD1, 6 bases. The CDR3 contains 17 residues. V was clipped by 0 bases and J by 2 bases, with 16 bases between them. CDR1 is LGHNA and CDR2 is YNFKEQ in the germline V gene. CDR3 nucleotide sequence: TGTGCCAGCAGCCAAGAACCTACCGGGACAAGACAAGAGACCCAGTACTTC. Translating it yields CASSQEPTGTRQETQYF.